Here is one TCR beta chain with its context. Its antigen is as yet unknown. These data originate in a study of blood T cells in healthy people across ages. Findings and limits, study-wide: The long-lived group displayed more naive CD4+ cells, plus higher diversity, than the aged donors did. Because sorting was not performed, PBMCs prevented conclusive naive versus antigen-experienced comparison.

A J-beta primer mix and a sample-barcoded 5' primer were used in a second PCR of about 7 to 12 cycles. TCRdb reprocessed the 5' RACE reads via MiXCR and lists one record per CDR3 protein. The sample yields about 970,000 distinct CDR3 sequences, roughly half seen once. In germline, CDR1 is LGHDT, CDR2 YNNKEL (reference sequence). CDR3 length equals 13 residues. With 2 bases removed from V and 8 bases from J, the gap between germline ends came to 13 bases. Isolated per sample were at least 6 million PBMCs. The clonotype was recovered from a woman in her sixties in good health. The V call is TRBV3-1, the J call TRBJ2-7; the D is unclear. The sequencing sample was made of blood. CDR3 residues: CASSQLPQGQQYF. The CDR3 nucleotides are TGTGCCAGCAGCCAACTCCCTCAAGGGCAGCAGTACTTC.